This TCR beta chain was sequenced for a study of shared clonotypes between healthy human individuals. V gave up 7 bases and J gave up 2 bases; unmatched junction bases: 6. The CDR3 consists of 15 residues. Germline CDR1 SNHLY, CDR2 FYNNEI. Sorted-subset replicate PCRs used roughly 210 ng of genomic DNA. This amount corresponded to about 30,000 T cell genomes. Clones were sequenced by immunoSEQ multiplex PCR, and TCRdb holds only the in-frame ones, with some missing. This sample has under 1,900,000 clones, with about 98.5% found just once. Findings of the study overall: Blood was the sole source, and tissue repertoires probably differ. When naive CD4 clonotypes were compared across several donors, approximately 4.9% were shared.

Comments on this clone: The antigen is undetermined.

The chain carries TRBV2 and TRBJ2-3, with TRBD2 matching 10 bases. The specimen was naive CD4+ T cells sorted from blood. As for subset: CD45RA+ positively selected. The source is a man aged 25 to 40 in good health. DNA for the CDR3: TGTGCCAGCAATTTACTAGCGGGATCCACAGATACGCAGTATTTT. It is translated as CASNLLAGSTDTQYF.